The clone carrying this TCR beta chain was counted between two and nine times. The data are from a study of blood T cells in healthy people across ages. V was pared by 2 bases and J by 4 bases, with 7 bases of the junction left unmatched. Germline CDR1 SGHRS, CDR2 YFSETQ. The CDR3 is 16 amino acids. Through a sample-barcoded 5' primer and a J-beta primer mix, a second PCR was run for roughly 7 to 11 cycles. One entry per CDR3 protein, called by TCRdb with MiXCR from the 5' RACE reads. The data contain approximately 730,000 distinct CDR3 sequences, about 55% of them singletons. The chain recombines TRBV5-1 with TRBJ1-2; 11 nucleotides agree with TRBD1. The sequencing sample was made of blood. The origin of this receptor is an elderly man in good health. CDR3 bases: TGCGCCAGCAGCTTTGACCCCGGACAGGGGGCCTATGGCTACACCTTC. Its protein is CASSFDPGQGAYGYTF.